The next 22 T cell receptor beta chains were all read from a single sample in a study of identifying expanded T cells in peripheral blood. Sequenced by immunoSEQ multiplex PCR; TCRdb stores in-frame clones only, minus some. The top ten hold around 4.3% of the sample, which has roughly 86,000 clones, 85% seen once. Sample: blood. The receptor set was obtained from a person between 18 and 75 years old in good health.

The genes are TRBV7-9 and TRBJ1-1; D might be TRBD1 (5 bases). The germline V and J ends were trimmed by 3 bases and 9 bases, with 11 bases remaining between them. CDR3 size: 12 residues. CDR1 is SEHNR, CDR2 FQNEAQ, per germline (reference sequence). CDR3 coding DNA: TGTGCCAGCAGCTTGGGTTCGGGGCAAGCTTTCTTT. Amino acid sequence: CASSLGSGQAFF. Filled out from reference TRBV7-9 and TRBJ1-1, the complete variable domain reads DTGVSQNPRHKITKRGQNVTFRCDPISEHNRLYWYRQTLGQGPEFLTYFQNEAQLEKSRLLSDRFSAERPKGSFSTLEIQRTEQGDSAMYLCASSLGSGQAFFGQGTRLTVV.

This sequence joins TRBV30 and TRBJ1-2; weak D call: TRBD1 (6 bases). Germline loops: CDR1 GTSNPN, CDR2 SVGIG (reference sequence). This CDR3 has 15 residues. V gave up 0 bases and J gave up 1 base, with 12 bases separating them. The CDR3 DNA sequence: TGTGCCTGGAGTGTTACGGGACACAGTAACTATGGCTACACCTTC. It codes for CAWSVTGHSNYGYTF.

V gene TRBV6-1 combines with J gene TRBJ2-5; TRBD2 matches at 10 bases. The CDR3 consists of 15 residues. With V trimmed by 1 base and J by 4 bases, 3 bases remained unmatched. Germline CDR1 is MNHNS and CDR2 is SASEGT. CDR3 in amino acids: CASSEVAGGLETQYF. The CDR3 DNA follows: TGTGCCAGCAGTGAAGTAGCGGGGGGCCTAGAGACCCAGTACTTC.

This clone was counted only a few times. The genes are TRBV11-2 and TRBJ2-7; tentative D call: TRBD1 (5 bases). V was pared by 8 bases and J by 8 bases, with 25 bases between. CDR1 and CDR2 (germline): SGHAT, FQNNGV. There are 15 residues in the CDR3. The CDR3 coding sequence is TGTGCCAGCCAAAACCCTTATCGAGGCAGGGCGAAGCAGTACTTC. Amino acid sequence: CASQNPYRGRAKQYF.

The chain employs TRBV30 and TRBJ1-1, with D possibly TRBD1 on 6 matching bases. Trimming removed 1 base at V and 5 bases at J, with 11 bases between. From germline, CDR1 is GTSNPN and CDR2 SVGIG (reference sequence). This CDR3 spans 13 amino acids. CDR3 DNA sequence: TGTGCCTGGAGTGCAGGGGCCGGAACTGAAGCTTTCTTT. Its translation: CAWSAGAGTEAFF.

The genes are TRBV7-9 and TRBJ2-1; D may be TRBD2 (5 bases). V lost 4 bases and J lost 8, with 15 bases in between. Germline V gene data show CDR1 as SEHNR and CDR2 as FQNEAQ (reference sequence). The length of the CDR3 is 14 residues. CDR3 region: CASSSYVGRDEQFF. Written as DNA, the CDR3 is TGTGCCAGCAGCTCATATGTTGGGCGGGATGAGCAGTTCTTC.

The chain couples TRBV4-1 to TRBJ1-4, with D tentatively TRBD1 (6 bases). V dropped 2 bases and J dropped 3 bases, with 10 bases sitting between them. Germline V lookup: CDR1 MGHRA, CDR2 YSYEKL. The CDR3 runs to 15 residues. The CDR3 nucleotides read TGCGCCAGCAGCCAAACAGGGTCAGCTAATGAAAAACTGTTTTTT. It translates to CASSQTGSANEKLFF.

This clone has just a few counts. This chain links TRBV19 with TRBJ2-1; 8 nucleotides line up with TRBD2. Germline V gene data show CDR1 as LNHDA and CDR2 as SQIVND (reference sequence). CDR3 length: 15 amino acids. V lost 3 bases and J lost 4; bases outside the gene matches: 5. This CDR3 reads CASSIRSGAYNEQFF. CDR3 bases: TGTGCCAGTAGTATTCGTAGCGGGGCGTACAATGAGCAGTTCTTC.

This sequence joins TRBV2 and TRBJ2-3; D may match TRBD1 or TRBD2 (5 bases each). This CDR3 is 13 amino acids long. Looked up from germline, CDR1 is SNHLY and CDR2 is FYNNEI. The V gene lost 5 bases and the J gene lost 10 bases, with 16 bases spanning the gap. Here the CDR3 DNA reads TGTGCCAGCAGTCCGGGGCCACTAGTGGCGCAGTATTTT. As protein: CASSPGPLVAQYF.

The CDR3: CASRRGIGVNQPQHF. The CDR3 DNA reads TGTGCCAGTAGGAGGGGGATTGGGGTCAATCAGCCCCAGCATTTT. The rearrangement links TRBV19 to TRBJ1-5; D might be TRBD1 (6 bases). Germline CDR1 is LNHDA and CDR2 is SQIVND (reference sequence). This CDR3 contains 15 residues. V gave up 6 bases and J gave up 3 bases, with 15 bases separating them.

The chain couples TRBV29-1 to TRBJ2-4, with D perhaps given as TRBD1 or TRBD2 (5 bases each). V shed 4 bases and J shed 0 bases, with 10 bases lying between them. Germline CDR1 and CDR2: SQVTM and ANQGSEA. This CDR3 region has 14 residues. Here the CDR3 reads CSVAGPQAKNIQYF. In DNA, the CDR3 is TGCAGCGTTGCGGGGCCCCAAGCCAAAAACATTCAGTACTTC.

The chain joins TRBV18 to TRBJ2-3; 8 positions match TRBD1. J was trimmed by 2 bases and V by 3 bases; bases with no gene match: 10. Germline CDR1 is KGHSH and CDR2 is LQKENI. The CDR3 covers 17 residues. CDR3 sequence: CASSPVIGTGHTDTQYF. CDR3 DNA sequence: TGTGCCAGCTCACCGGTAATCGGGACAGGTCACACAGATACGCAGTATTTT.

The chain recombines TRBV19 with TRBJ1-2; 9 bases align to TRBD1. CDR1 is LNHDA, CDR2 SQIVND, per germline (reference sequence). V was clipped by 3 bases and J by 3 bases; unmatched bases: 2. The CDR3 has 14 residues. CDR3 sequence (DNA): TGTGCCAGTAGTATGACAGGGGGAGACTATGGCTACACCTTC. Its translation: CASSMTGGDYGYTF.

This chain connects TRBV7-2 to TRBJ2-1, with D perhaps matching TRBD2 (5 bases). CDR1 and CDR2 (germline): SGHTA, FQGNSA. V was trimmed by 1 base and J by 7 bases, leaving 14 bases between them. CDR3 size: 15 residues. The CDR3: CASSLGGSWMNEQFF. As DNA, the CDR3 is TGTGCCAGCAGCTTAGGAGGGTCGTGGATGAATGAGCAGTTCTTC.

The V call is TRBV5-6, the J call TRBJ2-7; 9 nucleotides match TRBD1. J gave up 5 bases and V 4 bases, and 7 bases lay outside the gene matches. This CDR3 has 14 amino acids. Germline lookup yields CDR1 SGHDT and CDR2 YYEEEE. Here the CDR3 reads CASSLGQGTHEQYF. As DNA, the CDR3 is TGTGCCAGCAGCCTGGGACAGGGCACCCACGAGCAGTACTTC.

This clone was seen many times. The rearrangement joins TRBV30 to TRBJ1-6, with D hard to call. The CDR3 contains 13 residues. Germline V gene data show CDR1 as GTSNPN and CDR2 as SVGIG (reference sequence). Trimming took 1 base from V and 7 from J, leaving 8 bases between them. As DNA, the CDR3 is TGTGCCTGGAGTGCGACTCCAAATTCACCCCTCCACTTT. Residues: CAWSATPNSPLHF.

This clone was observed once. This chain connects TRBV6-5 to TRBJ1-5; weak D call: TRBD1 (5 bases). CDR1 and CDR2 (germline): MNHEY, SVGAGI. CDR3 length equals 14 residues. Deletions cut 5 bases from V and 2 bases from J, with 10 bases between. In nucleotides, the CDR3 is TGTGCCAGCAGTCGGGGGAGCGGCAATCAGCCCCAGCATTTT. Protein: CASSRGSGNQPQHF.

The chain employs TRBV2 and TRBJ2-1; weak D call: TRBD2 (6 bases). Trimming took 7 bases from V and 10 from J, leaving 14 bases between them. This CDR3 contains 12 residues. Per the germline V gene, CDR1 is SNHLY and CDR2 is FYNNEI. CDR3 sequence: CASTRPRGEQFF. The CDR3 DNA sequence: TGTGCCAGCACCCGACCTCGGGGGGAGCAGTTCTTC.

The V and J genes are TRBV7-9 and TRBJ1-4, with a tentative D call TRBD1 (6 bases). Germline CDR1 reads SEHNR; CDR2 reads FQNEAQ (reference sequence). The CDR3 runs to 14 residues. V dropped 5 bases and J dropped 8 bases, with 15 bases sitting between them. CDR3 sequence reads: CASSRTGAIEKLFF. In nucleotides, the CDR3 is TGTGCCAGCAGCCGCACGGGGGCCATAGAAAAACTGTTTTTT.

The gene calls are TRBV7-2 and TRBJ2-2; possible D gene TRBD2, 5 bases. V lost 3 bases and J 7 bases, leaving 12 bases between the germline ends. The V gene's germline CDR1 is SGHTA and CDR2 FQGNSA. The CDR3 contains 14 residues. The CDR3 DNA reads TGTGCCAGCAGCTTGGCGGGTTTGAACGGGGAGCTGTTTTTT. Translated, it gives CASSLAGLNGELFF.

The chain employs TRBV11-3 and TRBJ1-4, with TRBD1 matching 9 bases. With 6 bases clipped from V and 6 bases from J, the junction kept 17 bases outside the gene matches. From germline, CDR1 is SGHNT and CDR2 YENEEA. This CDR3 has 18 residues. The CDR3 bases are TGTGCCAGCAGACTTACCCACTTAGGCACAGGGGGCGATGAAAAACTGTTTTTT. Translation gives CASRLTHLGTGGDEKLFF.

CDR3 residues: CASSYGWERSTEAFF. In nucleotides, the CDR3 is TGTGCCAGTAGCTACGGTTGGGAGCGGAGCACTGAAGCTTTCTTT. This chain uses TRBV19 with TRBJ1-1; D remains ambiguous. Germline loops: CDR1 LNHDA, CDR2 SQIVND (reference sequence). The CDR3 extends over 15 amino acids. V shed 6 bases and J shed 4 bases, with 18 bases lying between them.